The source of this TCR beta chain is a study of shared clonotypes between healthy human individuals. The CDR3 sequence is 15 residues long. Trimming removed 2 bases from V and 2 bases from J; junction bases left unmatched: 5. The germline V gene encodes CDR1 MGHRA and CDR2 YSYEKL. Some clones are missing from TCRdb's copy, which holds only in-frame ones; the method was immunoSEQ multiplex PCR. The data show 300,000 to 400,000 clones, around four fifths seen once. The sample consisted of memory CD4+ T cells sorted from blood. Subset in this sample: CD45RA-negative fraction. The source of this sequence is a man in his thirties or forties in good health. The chain uses TRBV4-1 and TRBJ2-7; 8 bases are shared with TRBD1. CDR3 nucleotide sequence: TGCGCCAGCAGCCAACGGACAGGGTCCCCCTACGAGCAGTACTTC. This codes for CASSQRTGSPYEQYF.